This TCR beta chain was sequenced during a study of Graves' ophthalmopathy and Graves' hyperthyroidism. As the template, RNA transcripts were used to amplify TCR beta CDR3 regions. Second-round multiplex PCR followed a first-round RT-PCR using HTBI primers. In TCRdb, the multiplex PCR reads were re-called with MiXCR into one record per CDR3 protein. Among about 180,000 distinct CDR3 sequences, 30% to 45% were seen once, and the ten largest hold 5.8%. The length of the CDR3 is 13 residues. The J segment lost 4 bases and the V segment lost 5 bases, leaving 7 bases of the junction unmatched. Germline V gene lookup returns CDR1 DFQATT and CDR2 SNEGSKA (reference sequence). It was on clinical symptoms, serum thyroxine, TRAb, thyroid ultrasound and orbital computed tomography that diagnosis relied. Findings and caveats of the study: With less than 90% sensitivity and less than 83% specificity, a 13-signature model separated ophthalmopathy from stable hyperthyroidism. The model predicted progression of ophthalmopathy with a sensitivity of about 68%, and its specificity was approximately 77%.

This clonotype was seen just once. As yet, its antigen is unknown. The clonotype was recovered from a woman between 40 and 55 years old with Graves' ophthalmopathy. The chain recombines TRBV20-1 with TRBJ2-5; TRBD2 matches 7 bases. Sequenced sample: peripheral blood. The CDR3 nucleotides read TGCAGTGCTCCAGGACTAGTCGGAGAGACCCAGTACTTC. Its protein product is CSAPGLVGETQYF.